A selection of T cell receptor beta chains follows, all from one sample in a study of cytomegalovirus exposure and HLA in healthy donors. Clones were sequenced by immunoSEQ multiplex PCR, and TCRdb holds only the in-frame ones, with some missing. The sample has around 130,000 clones. The specimen was PBMCs. The receptors shown here come from a woman aged 60-75 years in good health and CMV-seronegative. CDR3s include the opening cysteine and the closing phenylalanine or tryptophan.

j_gene: TRBJ2-3; v_gene: TRBV6-5; CDR3aa: CASSYSLGADTQYF
j_gene: TRBJ2-2; v_gene: TRBV7-2; CDR3aa: CASSLAPGNTGELFF
j_gene: TRBJ2-5; v_gene: TRBV5-4; CDR3aa: CASSSAGGGYWETQYF
j_gene: TRBJ2-3; v_gene: TRBV11-2; CDR3aa: CASSAGTPNTDTQYF
j_gene: -; v_gene: TRBV6-6; CDR3aa: CASSYPRGQTYEQYF
j_gene: TRBJ1-1; v_gene: TRBV27; CDR3aa: CASSLWAKNTEAFF
j_gene: TRBJ2-7; v_gene: TRBV10-2; CDR3aa: CASSDVGQGSHEQYF
j_gene: TRBJ1-1; v_gene: TRBV6-6; CDR3aa: CASRPTQVPEAFF
j_gene: TRBJ2-7; v_gene: TRBV6-1; CDR3aa: CASSATSGTGAAYEQYF
j_gene: TRBJ1-5; v_gene: TRBV28; CDR3aa: CASSRGHSNQPQHF
j_gene: TRBJ2-2; v_gene: TRBV5-1; CDR3aa: CASTTIGTGATTGELFF
j_gene: TRBJ1-5; v_gene: TRBV7-9; CDR3aa: CASSLAKVGEPQHF
j_gene: TRBJ2-1; v_gene: TRBV7-8; CDR3aa: CASSPWADSFNEQFF
j_gene: TRBJ1-1; v_gene: TRBV28; CDR3aa: CASQAGTANTEAFF
j_gene: TRBJ1-5; v_gene: TRBV27; CDR3aa: CASSFPFKRKDRARQPQHF
j_gene: TRBJ2-1; v_gene: TRBV7-6; CDR3aa: CASSLGLAGVGEQFF
j_gene: TRBJ1-1; v_gene: TRBV5-1; CDR3aa: CASSLDRGQHTEAFF
j_gene: TRBJ1-5; v_gene: TRBV30; CDR3aa: CAWSLGHSNQPQHF
j_gene: TRBJ2-7; v_gene: TRBV2; CDR3aa: CASIPESSYEQYF
j_gene: TRBJ1-5; v_gene: TRBV7-2; CDR3aa: CASSLDVRYSNQPQHF
j_gene: TRBJ2-2; v_gene: TRBV6-1; CDR3aa: CASSELEVGELFF
j_gene: TRBJ1-2; v_gene: TRBV30; CDR3aa: CAWSVLSYGYTF
j_gene: TRBJ2-7; v_gene: TRBV19; CDR3aa: CASSILGGPYEQYF
j_gene: TRBJ1-2; v_gene: TRBV29-1; CDR3aa: CSVATGEVGYTF
j_gene: TRBJ2-2; v_gene: TRBV4-2; CDR3aa: CASSQGTRDTGELFF
j_gene: TRBJ2-2; v_gene: TRBV28; CDR3aa: CASSSITQGARSTGELFF
j_gene: TRBJ2-7; v_gene: TRBV27; CDR3aa: CASRLAGGYEQYF
j_gene: TRBJ2-4; v_gene: TRBV6-5; CDR3aa: CASSPPFGGGNIQYF
j_gene: TRBJ1-1; v_gene: TRBV28; CDR3aa: CASSLMGGNTEAFF
j_gene: TRBJ2-1; v_gene: TRBV7-9; CDR3aa: CASSLPGFAAEQFF
j_gene: TRBJ2-7; v_gene: TRBV28; CDR3aa: CASRLDRDHEQYF
j_gene: TRBJ2-3; v_gene: TRBV6-5; CDR3aa: CASRSLAPGTDTQYF
j_gene: TRBJ2-7; v_gene: TRBV5-8; CDR3aa: CASSLTKTRTVSYEQYF
j_gene: TRBJ2-7; v_gene: TRBV9; CDR3aa: CASSVAWTGGIYEQYF
j_gene: TRBJ2-7; v_gene: TRBV7-9; CDR3aa: CASSLIESGGSYEQYF
j_gene: TRBJ2-1; v_gene: TRBV5-8; CDR3aa: CASSFQVAGGWNEQFF
j_gene: TRBJ2-5; v_gene: TRBV5-1; CDR3aa: CASSPGLAAYRETQYF
j_gene: TRBJ2-1; v_gene: TRBV7-2; CDR3aa: CASSFSGGKYNEQFF
j_gene: TRBJ1-5; v_gene: TRBV7-8; CDR3aa: CASSIVSGQGSQPQHF
j_gene: TRBJ2-1; v_gene: TRBV29-1; CDR3aa: CSAGTGGYNEQFF
j_gene: TRBJ2-1; v_gene: TRBV7-2; CDR3aa: CASSPSGTSRVNEQFF
j_gene: TRBJ2-7; v_gene: TRBV5-6; CDR3aa: CASTMGTGVYEQYF
j_gene: TRBJ2-1; v_gene: TRBV5-1; CDR3aa: CASILGNEQFF
j_gene: TRBJ2-1; v_gene: TRBV29-1; CDR3aa: CSGTGTTYNEQFF
j_gene: TRBJ1-6; v_gene: TRBV27; CDR3aa: CASRRINSPLHF
j_gene: TRBJ2-1; v_gene: TRBV6-5; CDR3aa: CASSPRTGRGEQFF
j_gene: TRBJ2-7; v_gene: TRBV7-9; CDR3aa: CASSVGGQGAYEQYF
j_gene: TRBJ2-7; v_gene: TRBV19; CDR3aa: CAARQILVKGAYEQYF
j_gene: TRBJ2-5; v_gene: TRBV5-1; CDR3aa: CASSPLDRGLASVETQYF